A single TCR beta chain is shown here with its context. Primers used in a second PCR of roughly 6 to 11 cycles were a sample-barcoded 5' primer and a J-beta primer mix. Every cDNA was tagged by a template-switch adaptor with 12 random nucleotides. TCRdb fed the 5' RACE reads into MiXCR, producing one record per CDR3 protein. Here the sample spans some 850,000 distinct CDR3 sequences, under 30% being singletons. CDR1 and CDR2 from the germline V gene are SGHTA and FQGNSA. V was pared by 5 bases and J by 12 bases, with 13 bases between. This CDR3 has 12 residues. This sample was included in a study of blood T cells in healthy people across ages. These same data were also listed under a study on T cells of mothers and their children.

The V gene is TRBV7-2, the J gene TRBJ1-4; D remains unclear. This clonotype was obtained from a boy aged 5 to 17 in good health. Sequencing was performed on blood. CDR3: CASSTALSQLFF. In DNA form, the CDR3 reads TGTGCCAGCAGCACGGCCCTTTCCCAACTGTTTTTT.